The entry below gives a single T cell receptor (beta chain) sequence along with its context. Germline assignment: CDR1 GTSNPN and CDR2 SVGIG (reference sequence). This CDR3 contains 14 residues. V lost 1 base and J 5 bases, leaving 11 bases between the germline ends. The data were taken from a study of blood T cell repertoires in COVID-19. For the study at large: Donors in the United States, Italy and Spain gave samples during acute or convalescent COVID-19.

Repertoires were generated with immunoSEQ multiplex PCR, while TCRdb's copy carries only in-frame clones and drops some. The sample shows roughly 50,000 clones, more than 75% of them seen only once. Material: peripheral blood. The gene calls are TRBV30 and TRBJ2-2, with D possibly matching TRBD2 (5 bases). This receptor was identified in a woman in her fifties or sixties with acute or convalescent COVID-19. The CDR3 sequence: CAWSAGFSTGELFF. The CDR3 nucleotides are TGTGCCTGGAGTGCGGGGTTTTCGACCGGGGAGCTGTTTTTT.